The source of this T cell receptor beta chain is a study of preoperative IRX-2 immunotherapy in early breast cancer. Assay used: immunoSEQ multiplex PCR; TCRdb lists only in-frame clones, some missing. The table lists 2,000 to 2,500 clones, about 61% of them singletons, with about 9.3% in the top ten. CDR1 is MNHGY, CDR2 SAAAGT, per germline. V was pared by 5 bases and J by 2 bases, with 6 bases between. This CDR3 has 12 residues. Specified treatment: preoperative locoregional IRX-2 cytokine immunotherapy. This phase Ib study tested locoregional IRX-2 cytokine immunotherapy given before surgery. Sample: tumor tissue, taken before IRX-2 immunotherapy. This receptor was taken from a human donor with breast cancer. This sequence joins TRBV6-8 and TRBJ1-2; D may be TRBD1 (5 bases). CDR3 nucleotide sequence: TGTGCCAGCAGTAACAGGAACTATGGCTACACCTTC. Its protein product is CASSNRNYGYTF.